One and the same sample provided the 3 T cell receptor beta chains below, sequenced in a study of CD8 T cells in ankylosing spondylitis. TCRdb re-called the 5' RACE reads through MiXCR, storing one row per CDR3 protein. The sample includes a few hundred thousand distinct CDR3 sequences, about 20% of them seen just once. The sample taken for sequencing was blood, either unsorted or a sorted T cell fraction (not recorded which). These TCRs come from a male donor with ankylosing spondylitis or in good health (not recorded which).

This chain joins TRBV10-1 and TRBJ2-3; 11 positions agree with TRBD1. The CDR3 consists of 15 residues. CDR1 is WNHNN, CDR2 SYGVQD, per germline (reference sequence). V lost 9 bases and J lost 4; bases outside the gene matches: 9. The CDR3 here is CASSQGQGVSDTQYF. CDR3 bases: TGCGCCAGTTCCCAGGGACAGGGGGTTTCAGATACGCAGTATTTT.

This clonotype was observed a handful of times. The V and J genes are TRBV7-3 and TRBJ2-1; TRBD2 is a possible D gene (5 bases). Germline lookup yields CDR1 SGHTA and CDR2 FQGTGA. V was pared by 2 bases and J by 6 bases, with 8 bases between. This CDR3 comprises 13 residues. The CDR3 DNA reads TGTGCCAGCAGCTTAGTTGGGAGCAATGAGCAGTTCTTC. Encoded protein: CASSLVGSNEQFF.

The V gene is TRBV6-1, the J gene TRBJ2-7; 11 bases align to TRBD2. The CDR3 has 14 amino acids. Losses at the gene ends were 4 bases for V and 2 bases for J; bases not matched to a gene: 1. CDR1 is MNHNS and CDR2 is SASEGT in the germline V gene. The CDR3 region has the DNA TGTGCCAGCAGTGTTAGCGGGAGGGCCTACGAGCAGTACGTC. This sequence encodes CASSVSGRAYEQYV.